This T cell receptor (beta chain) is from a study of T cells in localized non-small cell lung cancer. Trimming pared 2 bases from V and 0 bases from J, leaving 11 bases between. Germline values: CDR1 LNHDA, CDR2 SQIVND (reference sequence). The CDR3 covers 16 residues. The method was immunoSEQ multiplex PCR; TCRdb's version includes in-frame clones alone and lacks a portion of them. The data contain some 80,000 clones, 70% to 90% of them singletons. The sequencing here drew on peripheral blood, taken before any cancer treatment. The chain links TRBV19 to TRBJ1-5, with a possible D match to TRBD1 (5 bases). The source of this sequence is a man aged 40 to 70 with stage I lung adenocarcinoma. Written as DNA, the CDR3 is TGTGCCAGTAGTATAAGGTCAGGGAATAGCAATCAGCCCCAGCATTTT. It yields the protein CASSIRSGNSNQPQHF.